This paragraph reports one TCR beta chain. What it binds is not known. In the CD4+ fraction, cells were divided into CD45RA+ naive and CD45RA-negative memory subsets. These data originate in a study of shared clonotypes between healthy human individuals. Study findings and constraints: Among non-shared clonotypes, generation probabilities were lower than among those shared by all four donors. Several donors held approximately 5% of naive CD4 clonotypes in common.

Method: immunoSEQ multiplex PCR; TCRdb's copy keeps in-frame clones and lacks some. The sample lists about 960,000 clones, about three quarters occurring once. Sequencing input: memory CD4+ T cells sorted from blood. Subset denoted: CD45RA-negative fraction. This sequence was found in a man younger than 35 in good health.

The CDR3 protein is CASSSQWVQYF. The DNA for the CDR3 is TGTGCCAGCAGTTCCCAGTGGGTGCAGTACTTC. The chain carries TRBV28 and TRBJ2-7; D gene uncertain. Trimming removed 4 bases at V and 9 bases at J, with 10 bases between. This CDR3 contains 11 residues. Germline-derived CDR1 and CDR2 are MDHEN and SYDVKM.